The 29 T cell receptor beta chains reported below all come from one sample, sequenced in a study of early T cells in non-severe SARS-CoV-2 infection. Using its own MiXCR run on the 5' RACE reads, TCRdb lists one record per CDR3 protein. The profile covers approximately 27,000 distinct CDR3 sequences, with around 5.8% appearing a single time and approximately 5.2% taken by the ten largest. Sequenced sample: whole blood. These receptors were taken from an adult who was a healthcare worker with PCR-confirmed SARS-CoV-2 infection or an uninfected control (not recorded which).

Ten or more counts support this clonotype. The chain has TRBV20-1 and TRBJ2-7; TRBD2 might be the D (5 bases). V lost 3 bases and J 4 bases, leaving 16 bases between the germline ends. This CDR3 is 14 amino acids long. Germline-derived CDR1 and CDR2 are DFQATT and SNEGSKA (reference sequence). CDR3 residues: CSARNGGRMYEQYF. Here the CDR3 DNA reads TGCAGTGCTAGGAATGGCGGGCGTATGTACGAGCAGTACTTC.

Concerning this clonotype itself: The junction departs from germline at one end; a sequencing error may be responsible. V and J are TRBV5-4 and TRBJ2-5; perhaps TRBD1 as D (6 bases). Germline V gene data show CDR1 as SGHNT and CDR2 as YYREEE (reference sequence). This CDR3 comprises 14 residues. CDR3 DNA sequence: TGTGCCGGCAGCTTGCGACAGGACTCAGAGACCCAGTACTTC. Encoded protein: CAGSLRQDSETQYF.

Many counts were recorded for this clonotype. The chain links TRBV7-9 to TRBJ2-7; D gene uncertain. The CDR3 contains 12 residues. Per the germline V gene, CDR1 is SEHNR and CDR2 is FQNEAQ (reference sequence). Trimming left V 5 bases short and J 1 base short, with 6 bases between. CDR3 region: CASSRLSYEQYF. The CDR3 DNA is TGTGCCAGCAGCCGTCTGTCCTACGAGCAGTACTTC.

The V gene is TRBV19, the J gene TRBJ2-1; possibly TRBD1 for D (5 bases). V was pared by 7 bases and J by 0 bases, with 10 bases between. CDR3 length equals 14 residues. Germline CDR1 reads LNHDA; CDR2 reads SQIVND (reference sequence). The CDR3 loop reads CASKGVSSYNEQFF. In DNA form, the CDR3 reads TGTGCCAGTAAAGGGGTAAGCTCCTACAATGAGCAGTTCTTC.

Only a few counts were recorded for this clonotype. The chain recombines TRBV7-3 with TRBJ1-1, with D perhaps matching TRBD1 (6 bases). The germline V gene encodes CDR1 SGHTA and CDR2 FQGTGA. This CDR3 has 15 residues. The ends were cut back, 5 bases at V and 1 base at J, with 14 bases in the middle. This CDR3 reads CASSLTGMRNTEAFF. In nucleotides, the CDR3 is TGTGCCAGCAGCCTGACAGGCATGAGGAACACTGAAGCTTTCTTT.

This clonotype was seen many times. This sequence joins TRBV19 and TRBJ2-1; 12 bases line up with TRBD1. Germline CDR1 and CDR2: LNHDA and SQIVND (reference sequence). The CDR3 runs 15 residues. V dropped 6 bases and J dropped 6; count of bases not matched to a gene: 6. The CDR3 region has the DNA TGTGCCAGTAGCAGGGGACAGGGGGCTTCCAATGAGCAGTTCTTC. Its translation: CASSRGQGASNEQFF. Using reference TRBV19 and TRBJ2-1 for the parts outside the CDR3, the full variable domain is DGGITQSPKYLFRKEGQNVTLSCEQNLNHDAMYWYRQDPGQGLRLIYYSQIVNDFQKGDIAEGYSVSREKKESFPLTVTSAQKNPTAFYLCASSRGQGASNEQFFGPGTRLTVL.

This clonotype was detected only a few times. The chain combines TRBV6-5 with TRBJ1-1; D gene ambiguous. Trimming stripped 5 bases from V and 8 bases from J, with 18 bases between. Looked up from germline, CDR1 is MNHEY and CDR2 is SVGAGI. CDR3 length: 14 amino acids. CDR3 in amino acids: CASSPLSTSAEAFF. CDR3 bases: TGTGCCAGCAGTCCTCTCTCCACTTCGGCCGAAGCTTTCTTT.

This clonotype was recorded at least ten times. The chain links TRBV5-6 to TRBJ2-2; D not certain. Germline assignment: CDR1 SGHDT and CDR2 YYEEEE. V was cut by 2 bases and J by 0 bases, with 14 bases left in between. This CDR3 is built from 17 residues. CDR3 nucleotides: TGTGCCAGCAGCTTCTTGGGCGCGGATACGAACACCGGGGAGCTGTTTTTT. This sequence encodes CASSFLGADTNTGELFF.

This clonotype was detected many times. This rearrangement joins TRBV5-4 to TRBJ2-3; 8 bases line up with TRBD1. From germline, CDR1 is SGHNT and CDR2 YYREEE (reference sequence). CDR3 length: 15 residues. J was trimmed by 4 bases and V by 3 bases; bases with no gene match: 7. DNA of the CDR3: TGTGCCAGCAGCTACGACAGGGGTGCCTCAGATACGCAGTATTTT. Translating it yields CASSYDRGASDTQYF.

There are a few counts of this clonotype. The chain has TRBV3-1 and TRBJ1-3; D is perhaps TRBD1 (6 bases). Germline-derived CDR1 and CDR2 are LGHDT and YNNKEL (reference sequence). The V and J ends lost 4 bases and 0 bases respectively, with 19 bases between them. The CDR3 spans 18 residues. CDR3 nucleotide sequence: TGTGCCAGCAGCCCCATAGCGGCAGGGGCGCACTCTGGAAACACCATATATTTT. Translating gives CASSPIAAGAHSGNTIYF.

The chain has TRBV29-1 and TRBJ2-7; no firm D call. This CDR3 has 11 amino acids. CDR1 is SQVTM and CDR2 is ANQGSEA in the germline V gene. Trimming took off 8 bases at V and 3 bases at J, with 11 bases between the two ends. In DNA form, the CDR3 reads TGCAGCACATTACACAGCTACGAGCAGTACTTC. This translates into CSTLHSYEQYF.

The chain is built from TRBV7-2 and TRBJ2-3; unclear D gene. Germline V CDR1 and CDR2: SGHTA, FQGNSA. This CDR3 contains 14 residues. Trimming removed 2 bases from V and 6 bases from J, with 12 bases in between. DNA for the CDR3: TGTGCCAGCAGCTTAAGGGCTAGAAGTGATACGCAGTATTTT. The encoded protein is CASSLRARSDTQYF.

This clonotype was found once. The chain couples TRBV29-1 to TRBJ2-5; 8 bases are shared with TRBD2. Trimming took 3 bases from V and 2 from J; bases not matched to a gene: 5. CDR1 SQVTM and CDR2 ANQGSEA come from the germline V gene. The CDR3 totals 14 residues. This chain's CDR3 is CSVEFSGAQETQYF. CDR3 coding DNA: TGCAGCGTTGAGTTTAGCGGGGCTCAAGAGACCCAGTACTTC.

The sample holds many counts of this clonotype. The chain recombines TRBV6-1 with TRBJ2-7; D is tentatively TRBD1 or TRBD2 (7 bases each). The CDR3 covers 15 residues. V gave up 7 bases and J gave up 5 bases, with 21 bases separating them. The germline gives CDR1 MNHNS, CDR2 SASEGT. CDR3 in amino acids: CASTEGRGRSHEQYF. CDR3 in DNA: TGTGCCAGCACCGAAGGGAGGGGGCGCAGCCACGAGCAGTACTTC.

The chain links TRBV5-1 to TRBJ1-6, with D perhaps matching TRBD1 (5 bases). This CDR3 is built from 14 residues. The ends were cut back, 4 bases at V and 8 bases at J, with 13 bases in the middle. Germline CDR1 and CDR2: SGHRS and YFSETQ. In nucleotides, the CDR3 is TGCGCCAGCAGCAATTCAGGGTTTGATTCACCCCTCCACTTT. This encodes CASSNSGFDSPLHF.

This clonotype was seen repeatedly, ten times or more. This chain connects TRBV7-9 to TRBJ2-1, with 8 bases fitting TRBD2. Germline trimming cut 6 bases from V and 1 base from J; bases unmatched to any gene: 5. CDR1 and CDR2 from the germline V gene are SEHNR and FQNEAQ (reference sequence). The length of the CDR3 is 15 residues. In nucleotides, the CDR3 is TGTGCCAGCAGGGGACTAGTTAGGTCCTACAATGAGCAGTTCTTC. Translation gives CASRGLVRSYNEQFF.

The sample holds many counts of this clonotype. The V gene is TRBV11-3, the J gene TRBJ2-1; no clear D. CDR3 length: 13 residues. Germline CDR1 is SGHNT and CDR2 is YENEEA. Between the trimmed V and J ends, which lost 7 bases and 10 bases, there was a span of 17 bases. The chain's CDR3 is CASTYLDELEQFF. In DNA form, the CDR3 reads TGTGCCAGCACCTACTTGGATGAGCTGGAGCAGTTCTTC.

Note on this clonotype: Given a much more abundant clone one base away, this may be a read error. The CDR3 DNA sequence: TGTGCCACCAGTGATAGGGCTAGCGGGAAAGCAGATTCGCAGTATTTT. Translating gives CATSDRASGKADSQYF. The chain couples TRBV24-1 to TRBJ2-3, with 9 positions matching TRBD2. CDR1 is KGHDR, CDR2 SFDVKD, per germline. This CDR3 spans 16 amino acids.

This clonotype was observed at least ten times. The rearrangement links TRBV20-1 to TRBJ2-3, with D tentatively TRBD2 (5 bases). Germline V gene lookup returns CDR1 DFQATT and CDR2 SNEGSKA (reference sequence). V lost 1 base and J lost 0, with 5 bases in between. This CDR3 has 13 amino acids. The CDR3 DNA reads TGCAGTGCTAGAGGGACTAGCACAGATACGCAGTATTTT. It codes for CSARGTSTDTQYF.

This clonotype was counted many times. The rearrangement uses TRBV9 and TRBJ2-5; D is perhaps TRBD1 (7 bases). This CDR3 comprises 18 residues. The V gene's germline CDR1 is SGDLS and CDR2 YYNGEE. V lost 3 bases to trimming and J lost 4 bases, with 25 bases between them. The DNA for the CDR3 is TGTGCCAGCAGCGCTACCGCCCGACAGGGAGGCTCAGGAGAGACCCAGTACTTC. Its translation: CASSATARQGGSGETQYF.

The chain is built from TRBV7-6 and TRBJ2-7, with TRBD1 as a possible D gene (6 bases). With 5 bases removed from V and 4 bases from J, the gap between germline ends came to 15 bases. Germline-derived CDR1 and CDR2 are SGHVS and FNYEAQ. CDR3 length: 14 amino acids. The chain's CDR3 is CASSTVQGRYEQYF. DNA of the CDR3: TGTGCCAGCAGCACAGTGCAGGGGCGATACGAGCAGTACTTC.

This clonotype has ten or more counts. The chain combines TRBV5-1 with TRBJ2-7; 9 bases map to TRBD2. The length of the CDR3 is 13 residues. J gave up 5 bases and V 6 bases, and 6 bases lay outside the gene matches. Germline V gene data show CDR1 as SGHRS and CDR2 as YFSETQ. The CDR3 is CASTLAGADEQYF. The CDR3 nucleotides are TGCGCCAGCACTTTAGCGGGAGCGGACGAGCAGTACTTC.

This clonotype was recorded at least ten times. One end of the junction varies from germline; a read error may be responsible. V usage is TRBV27 and J usage is TRBJ2-4, with 8 nucleotides matching TRBD1. The CDR3 runs 14 residues. Germline lookup yields CDR1 MNHEY and CDR2 SMNVEV (reference sequence). CDR3 loop: CVSRPQQGVAIQYF. The CDR3 DNA follows: TGTGTCAGCAGACCCCAACAGGGGGTGGCCATTCAGTACTTC.

This clonotype qualifies as medium-sized. This chain connects TRBV12-3 or TRBV12-4 to TRBJ2-7, with D perhaps TRBD2 (6 bases). This CDR3 has 14 residues. Trimming removed 5 bases at V and 2 bases at J, with 13 bases between. The CDR3 DNA follows: TGTGCCAGCAGTCACCGGGACTCACCCTACGAGCAGTACTTC. This encodes CASSHRDSPYEQYF.

This clonotype came up many times. V usage is TRBV20-1 and J usage is TRBJ2-3; 9 bases fit TRBD1. Trimming cost V 3 bases and J 3 bases; bases outside gene matches: 10. The CDR3 spans 16 residues. CDR1 is DFQATT, CDR2 SNEGSKA, per germline (reference sequence). The CDR3 region is CSASPYRGRRTDTQYF. In DNA form, the CDR3 reads TGCAGTGCTAGTCCATACAGGGGGCGTCGAACAGATACGCAGTATTTT.

This clonotype occurred many times. This chain joins TRBV29-1 and TRBJ2-7; TRBD1 might be the D (5 bases). The CDR3 totals 12 residues. Germline V lookup: CDR1 SQVTM, CDR2 ANQGSEA. Trimming removed 2 bases from V and 3 bases from J, with 8 bases in between. The CDR3: CSVETGVYEQYF. The CDR3 DNA reads as TGCAGCGTTGAAACAGGTGTCTACGAGCAGTACTTC.

This clonotype has at least ten counts. The chain joins TRBV7-6 to TRBJ2-5; 9 bases are shared with TRBD1. The germline V gene encodes CDR1 SGHVS and CDR2 FNYEAQ. This CDR3 comprises 15 residues. The V gene end was trimmed by 1 base and the J gene end by 0 bases; junction bases not matched to a gene: 0. CDR3 DNA sequence: TGTGCCAGCAGCTTAGGGGACAGGGACCAAGAGACCCAGTACTTC. Translation gives CASSLGDRDQETQYF.

This clonotype has at least ten counts. This chain links TRBV6-1 with TRBJ2-7; a weak D match, TRBD1 (7 bases). This CDR3 has 10 amino acids. Germline CDR1 is MNHNS and CDR2 is SASEGT. V was shortened by 11 bases and J by 13 bases, with 18 bases between the two germline ends. CDR3 in DNA: TGTGCCCATCGGAACAGGGGAGGCTACTTC. Protein: CAHRNRGGYF.

Ten or more counts support this clonotype. The genes are TRBV7-9 and TRBJ2-7, with D possibly being TRBD1 or TRBD2 (5 bases each). CDR3 size: 14 residues. V was trimmed by 5 bases and J by 9 bases, leaving 20 bases between them. CDR1 and CDR2 from the germline V gene are SEHNR and FQNEAQ (reference sequence). CDR3: CASSRDATDPWQYF. In DNA form, the CDR3 reads TGTGCCAGCAGCCGGGACGCCACCGACCCATGGCAGTACTTC.